This T cell receptor (beta chain) was found in a study of cytomegalovirus exposure and HLA in healthy donors. Turning to the study itself: The Caucasian-associated ancestry cluster contained about 80% of the roughly 370 genotyped donors.

PCR amplification relied on 60 Vbeta primers (plus 13 Jbeta primers). Repertoires were generated with immunoSEQ multiplex PCR, while TCRdb's copy carries only in-frame clones and drops some. The repertoire holds 150,000 to 200,000 clones, approximately 80% seen once, with roughly 5% in the top ten. Overall study results and limits: As a later analysis revealed, most CMV-associated TCR beta chains appeared HLA-restricted. Roughly uniform sequencing depth across donors was assumed, possibly incorrectly. When the data were analyzed later, several of the most significant clusters appeared to be linked to common viral pathogens.

The V segment lost 4 bases and the J segment 3 bases; nucleotides outside the gene matches: 11. The germline V gene has CDR1 MDHEN and CDR2 SYDVKM. CDR3 size: 17 residues. For this clone: Its target is not known.

The TCR originated in a woman between 18 and 30 years old in good health and CMV-seropositive. Sequencing was done on a sample of PBMCs. The V and J genes are TRBV28 and TRBJ2-2, with 7 bases that match TRBD2. CDR3 sequence reads: CASSSSVTAGYTGELFF. DNA of the CDR3: TGTGCCAGCAGTTCATCGGTGACAGCGGGGTACACCGGGGAGCTGTTTTTT.